The sequence of this T cell receptor (beta chain) was determined in a study of shared clonotypes between healthy human individuals. Study conclusions and caveats: Sharing across four donors was highest in naive CD4 (roughly 5%) and lowest in memory CD8 (approximately 0.4%). Rarefaction revealed incomplete sorted-subset sequencing despite large depth.

Turning to this clone: Its specificity is unknown.

The authors split each subset's genomic DNA evenly across several immunoSEQ plates. Only in-frame clones appear in the TCRdb table, and some are missing; sequencing was by immunoSEQ multiplex PCR. Found here are under 1 million clones, 80% to 95% of them singletons; the top ten hold approximately 25%. CD8 cells regarded as naive lacked CD45RO, were positively chosen for CCR7, and omitted terminally differentiated effector memory CD45RA+ cells. Looked up from germline, CDR1 is ENHRY and CDR2 is SYGVKD. The CDR3 runs 15 residues. Trimming stripped 2 bases from V and 2 bases from J, with 12 bases between.

The specimen sequenced was naive CD8+ T cells sorted from blood. The source is a man aged 30 to 39 in good health. The chain has TRBV10-3 and TRBJ1-1; D unclear. CDR3 protein: CAISEGILGNTEAFF. DNA of the CDR3: TGTGCCATCAGTGAGGGAATTTTGGGAAACACTGAAGCTTTCTTT.